The clone carrying this T cell receptor (beta chain) has a handful of counts. TCRalpha and TCRbeta libraries used 5'RACE with constant-segment primers and UMIs. In TCRdb, the 5' RACE reads were re-called with MiXCR into one record per CDR3 protein. The sample has roughly 510,000 distinct CDR3 sequences, roughly 17% seen once. The data stem from a study of T-cell memory formation after mild COVID-19. This receptor was identified in an adult woman who had mild COVID-19 (a few samples of this study predate the infection). Cell type and time point are not known. Sequenced sample: PBMCs or a T cell subset sorted from them (not recorded which).

The CDR3: CAWSEGGWTEAFF. The CDR3 bases are TGTGCCTGGAGCGAAGGGGGATGGACTGAAGCTTTCTTT. This chain uses TRBV30 with TRBJ1-1, with TRBD1 as a possible D gene (6 bases). This CDR3 comprises 13 residues. Germline assignment: CDR1 GTSNPN and CDR2 SVGIG (reference sequence). V was cut by 3 bases and J by 5 bases, with 13 bases left in between.